The clone carrying this TCR beta chain was observed many times. Its antigen is currently unknown. CDR3 size: 15 residues. Germline loops: CDR1 LGHNA, CDR2 YSLEER. The V and J ends lost 4 bases and 4 bases, in that order; junction bases with no gene match: 6. This entry comes from a study of CD8 T cells in ankylosing spondylitis. Construction of TCR beta libraries was performed using quantitative 5'-RACE with molecular barcodes. In TCRdb, the 5' RACE reads were re-called with MiXCR into one record per CDR3 protein. Here the sample spans 500,000 or so distinct CDR3 sequences, roughly 5.3% being singletons. Study-wide results and caveats: Seemingly distinctive of ankylosing spondylitis blood was a TCR beta motif formed by eight highly homologous variants.

The TCR was taken from a male donor with ankylosing spondylitis. The sample comprised blood, either unsorted or a sorted T cell fraction (not recorded which). The V gene is TRBV4-3, the J gene TRBJ1-4, with 7 bases matching TRBD1. CDR3 in DNA: TGCGCCAGCAGCCCCGTGGACAGGCATAATGAAAAACTGTTTTTT. This gives the protein CASSPVDRHNEKLFF.